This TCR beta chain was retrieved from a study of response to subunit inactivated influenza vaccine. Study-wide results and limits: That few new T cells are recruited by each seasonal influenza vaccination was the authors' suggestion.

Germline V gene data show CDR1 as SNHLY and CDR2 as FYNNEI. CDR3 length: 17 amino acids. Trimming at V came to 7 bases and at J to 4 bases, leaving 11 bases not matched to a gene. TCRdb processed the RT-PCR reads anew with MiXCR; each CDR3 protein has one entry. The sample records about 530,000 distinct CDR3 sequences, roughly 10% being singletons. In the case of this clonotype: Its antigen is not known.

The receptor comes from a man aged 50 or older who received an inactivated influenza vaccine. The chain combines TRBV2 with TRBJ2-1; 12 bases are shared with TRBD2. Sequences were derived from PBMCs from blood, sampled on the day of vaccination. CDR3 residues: CASNLGLAGRSYNEQFF. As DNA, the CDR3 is TGTGCCAGCAATCTCGGACTAGCGGGGCGCTCTTACAATGAGCAGTTCTTC.